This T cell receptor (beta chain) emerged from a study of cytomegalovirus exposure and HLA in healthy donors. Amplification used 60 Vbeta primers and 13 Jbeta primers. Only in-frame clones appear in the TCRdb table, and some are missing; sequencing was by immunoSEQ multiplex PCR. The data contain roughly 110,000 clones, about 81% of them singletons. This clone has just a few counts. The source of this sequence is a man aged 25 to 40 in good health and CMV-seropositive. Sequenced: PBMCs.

CDR3 nucleotide sequence: TGCGCCAGCAGCTTGGAGACAGGGGAGGGGCAGCCCCAGCATTTT. Its protein is CASSLETGEGQPQHF. The chain links TRBV5-1 to TRBJ1-5; 8 positions agree with TRBD1. Germline CDR1 is SGHRS and CDR2 is YFSETQ. The CDR3 runs to 15 residues. With V trimmed by 0 bases and J by 7 bases, 6 bases remained unmatched.